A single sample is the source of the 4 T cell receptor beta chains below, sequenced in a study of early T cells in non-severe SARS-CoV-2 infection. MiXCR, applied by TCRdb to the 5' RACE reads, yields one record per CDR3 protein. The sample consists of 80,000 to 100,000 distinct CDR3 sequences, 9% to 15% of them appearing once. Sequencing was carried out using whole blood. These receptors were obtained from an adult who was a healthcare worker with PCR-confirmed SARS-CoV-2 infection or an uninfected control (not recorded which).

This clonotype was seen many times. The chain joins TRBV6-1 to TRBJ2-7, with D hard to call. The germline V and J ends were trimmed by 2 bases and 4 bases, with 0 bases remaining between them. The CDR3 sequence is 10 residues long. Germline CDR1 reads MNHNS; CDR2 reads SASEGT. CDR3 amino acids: CASSEYEQYF. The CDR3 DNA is TGTGCCAGCAGTGAATACGAGCAGTACTTC.

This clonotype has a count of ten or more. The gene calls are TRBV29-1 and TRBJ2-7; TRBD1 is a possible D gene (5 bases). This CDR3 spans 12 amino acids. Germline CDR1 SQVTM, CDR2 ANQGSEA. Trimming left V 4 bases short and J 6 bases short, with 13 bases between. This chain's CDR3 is CSVAGQGSEQYF. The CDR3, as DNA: TGCAGCGTTGCCGGGCAGGGTAGCGAGCAGTACTTC.

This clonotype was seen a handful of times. The CDR3 DNA reads as TGTGCCAGCAGTTATAATGACGATCCGGAGACCCAGTACTTC. Its translation: CASSYNDDPETQYF. The J gene is TRBJ2-5, the V gene TRBV6-5; D is unclear. The CDR3 totals 14 residues. V gave up 3 bases and J gave up 5 bases, with 13 bases separating them. CDR1 and CDR2 (germline): MNHEY, SVGAGI.

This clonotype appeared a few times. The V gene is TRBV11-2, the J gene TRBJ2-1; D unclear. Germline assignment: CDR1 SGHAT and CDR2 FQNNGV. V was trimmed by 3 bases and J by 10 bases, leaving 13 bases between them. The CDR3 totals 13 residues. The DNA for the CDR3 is TGTGCCAGCAGCTTTAAGGTAGGGTACGAGCAGTTCTTC. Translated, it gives CASSFKVGYEQFF.